These 23 T cell receptor beta chains were all obtained from the same sample, sequenced in a study of T cell changes during pregnancy in multiple sclerosis (dated by TCRdb to the late 2010s). Library generation was performed with the immunoSEQ multiplex PCR assay. TCRdb took this table from immuneACCESS and kept in-frame rearrangements with V and J called. Such tables lack part of the clones; where checked against another copy, unresolved V genes explain under half of the gap, and the rest is unexplained. A total of fewer than 150,000 clones appear in this sample, roughly 97% of them only once. The biggest ten clones account for 0.44% of the sample. The source material was peripheral blood, sampled after pregnancy. These receptors were collected from a female donor with multiple sclerosis, enrolled in a pregnancy study.

The chain has TRBV6-5 and TRBJ2-1, with D perhaps TRBD1 (6 bases). With 7 bases removed from V and 9 bases from J, the gap between germline ends came to 10 bases. CDR3 length: 11 residues. Germline CDR1 is MNHEY and CDR2 is SVGAGI. This CDR3 reads CASMVGGEQFF. In DNA form, the CDR3 reads TGTGCCAGCATGGTAGGGGGTGAGCAGTTCTTC.

The V gene is TRBV6-6, the J gene TRBJ1-4, with 8 bases aligning to TRBD1. After removal of 4 bases from V and 6 bases from J, the junction contained 4 bases not matched to a gene. Germline lookup yields CDR1 MNHNY and CDR2 SVGAGI (reference sequence). The CDR3 spans 14 residues. The CDR3 reads CASSSAGGYEKLFF. CDR3 bases: TGTGCCAGCAGTTCCGCAGGGGGCTATGAAAAACTGTTTTTT.

V is TRBV5-1 and J is TRBJ2-7; a possible D gene is TRBD1 (5 bases). Germline assignment: CDR1 SGHRS and CDR2 YFSETQ. The CDR3 loop spans 18 amino acids. V was trimmed by 0 bases and J by 3 bases, leaving 22 bases between them. Written as DNA, the CDR3 is TGCGCCAGCAGCTTGGTCGCGACAGCTCCGAGTATCGACTACGAGCAGTACTTC. As protein: CASSLVATAPSIDYEQYF.

J is TRBJ2-1 and V is TRBV29-1; a weak D match, TRBD2 (5 bases). The CDR3 contains 11 residues. Trimming removed 6 bases from V and 3 bases from J, with 6 bases in between. From germline, CDR1 is SQVTM and CDR2 ANQGSEA. The CDR3 here is CSVRDYNEQFF. The DNA for the CDR3 is TGCAGCGTCCGGGACTACAATGAGCAGTTCTTC.

This chain uses TRBV6-5 with TRBJ1-5; TRBD1 matches 8 bases. CDR3 length equals 14 residues. Germline V gene data show CDR1 as MNHEY and CDR2 as SVGAGI. V trimming: 2 bases; J trimming: 6 bases; junction bases outside the gene matches: 3. This CDR3 is CASSYGQGSQPQHF. CDR3 in DNA: TGTGCCAGCAGTTACGGACAGGGTTCTCAGCCCCAGCATTTT.

The gene calls are TRBV21-1 and TRBJ2-7; the DNA was not compared with TRBD1, the D call given in the table. TRBV21-1 is a pseudogene. There are 16 residues in the CDR3. The CDR3 spells CASSKANRGWTYEQYF. The CDR3 coding sequence is TGTGCCAGCAGCAAAGCGAACAGGGGCTGGACCTACGAGCAGTACTTC.

The chain joins TRBV9 to TRBJ2-7; tentative D call: TRBD1 (6 bases). The CDR3 consists of 15 residues. The V gene lost 4 bases and the J gene lost 5 bases, with 19 bases spanning the gap. Per the germline V gene, CDR1 is SGDLS and CDR2 is YYNGEE. Here the CDR3 DNA reads TGTGCCAGCAGCCCAGCGACAGGTTATAATCACGAGCAGTACTTC. Protein product: CASSPATGYNHEQYF.

The rearrangement uses TRBV19 and TRBJ2-7, with D maybe TRBD1 (6 bases). This CDR3 is 13 amino acids long. Trimming took off 5 bases at V and 4 bases at J, with 12 bases between the two ends. Per the germline V gene, CDR1 is LNHDA and CDR2 is SQIVND (reference sequence). This CDR3 reads CASSGTLSYEQYF. The CDR3 bases are TGTGCCAGTAGTGGGACACTGTCTTACGAGCAGTACTTC.

The chain couples TRBV11-2 to TRBJ2-7; D possibly corresponds to TRBD1 (6 bases). Germline V lookup: CDR1 SGHAT, CDR2 FQNNGV. Trimming pared 6 bases from V and 6 bases from J, leaving 15 bases between. This CDR3 region has 13 residues. CDR3 amino acids: CASSKAGQFEQYF. The CDR3, as DNA: TGTGCCAGCAGTAAAGCCGGACAGTTCGAGCAGTACTTC.

This rearrangement joins TRBV27 to TRBJ2-1; 10 positions agree with TRBD2. After removal of 7 bases from V and 6 bases from J, the junction contained 9 bases not matched to a gene. Germline lookup yields CDR1 MNHEY and CDR2 SMNVEV (reference sequence). The CDR3 extends over 15 amino acids. For the CDR3, the DNA is TGTGCCAGCACCGGACCGGGACTAGCGTTCAATGAGCAGTTCTTC. It yields the protein CASTGPGLAFNEQFF.

V and J are TRBV9 and TRBJ2-3; D is possibly TRBD2 (5 bases). The CDR3 covers 13 residues. In germline, CDR1 is SGDLS, CDR2 YYNGEE. V lost 0 bases to trimming and J lost 3 bases, with 5 bases between them. Here the CDR3 reads CASSVGGTDTQYF. The CDR3 bases are TGTGCCAGCAGCGTAGGAGGGACAGATACGCAGTATTTT.

The chain employs TRBV7-9 and TRBJ2-7, with TRBD2 identical over 9 bases. Per germline, CDR1 SEHNR and CDR2 FQNEAQ (reference sequence). CDR3 size: 15 residues. V lost 4 bases to trimming and J lost 5 bases; unmatched junction nucleotides: 9. The chain's CDR3 is CASSSPPAGGHEQYF. The CDR3 DNA reads TGTGCCAGCAGCTCCCCCCCGGCGGGAGGGCACGAGCAGTACTTC.

This chain joins TRBV2 and TRBJ1-1; weak D call: TRBD1 (6 bases). V lost 9 bases to trimming and J lost 4 bases, with 12 bases between them. This CDR3 region has 12 residues. Germline V gives CDR1 SNHLY, CDR2 FYNNEI. The CDR3 coding sequence is TGTGCCAGTGGGGGCGAGGGCACTGAAGCTTTCTTT. Its protein product is CASGGEGTEAFF.

The chain employs TRBV5-6 and TRBJ1-1; D gene unclear. The CDR3 loop spans 13 amino acids. Trimming removed 9 bases at V and 0 bases at J, with 12 bases between. Germline CDR1 reads SGHDT; CDR2 reads YYEEEE. The CDR3 loop is CATGTAMNTEAFF. As DNA, the CDR3 is TGTGCCACCGGAACAGCCATGAACACTGAAGCTTTCTTT. The whole variable domain, remainder taken from reference TRBV5-6 and TRBJ1-1, is DAGVTQSPTHLIKTRGQQVTLRCSPKSGHDTVSWYQQALGQGPQFIFQYYEEEERQRGNFPDRFSGHQFPNYSSELNVNALLLGDSALYLCATGTAMNTEAFFGQGTRLTVV.

The chain couples TRBV2 to TRBJ1-4, with D unresolved. The CDR3 sequence is 12 residues long. Trimming removed 6 bases at V and 8 bases at J, with 10 bases between. CDR1 is SNHLY and CDR2 is FYNNEI in the germline V gene. The CDR3 spells CASRQIVEKLFF. The DNA for the CDR3 is TGTGCCAGCAGGCAGATTGTGGAAAAACTGTTTTTT.

This sequence joins TRBV4-1 and TRBJ1-3; D is undetermined. This CDR3 has 17 amino acids. Deletions cut 2 bases from V and 0 bases from J, with 14 bases between. CDR1 and CDR2 from the germline V gene are MGHRA and YSYEKL. This chain's CDR3 is CASSQSEGPGSGNTIYF. The CDR3 region has the DNA TGCGCCAGCAGCCAATCCGAGGGCCCCGGCTCTGGAAACACCATATATTTT.

This clone was detected a few times. The chain joins TRBV20-1 to TRBJ1-1; D is unresolved. This CDR3 has 11 residues. CDR1 is DFQATT and CDR2 is SNEGSKA in the germline V gene (reference sequence). Deletions cut 0 bases from V and 11 bases from J, with 10 bases between. Here the CDR3 reads CSARDPGRAFF. The CDR3 bases are TGCAGTGCTAGAGATCCAGGAAGGGCTTTCTTT.

The rearrangement links TRBV6-1 to TRBJ2-2; D might be TRBD2 (6 bases). Germline CDR1 MNHNS, CDR2 SASEGT. V gave up 2 bases and J gave up 2 bases, with 12 bases separating them. This CDR3 region has 16 residues. CDR3 in amino acids: CASSEFILANTGELFF. The CDR3 coding sequence is TGTGCCAGCAGTGAATTTATACTAGCCAACACCGGGGAGCTGTTTTTT.

The chain employs TRBV7-8 and TRBJ2-1, with 10 bases lining up with TRBD2. The CDR3 runs 17 residues. V trimming: 2 bases; J trimming: 3 bases; junction bases outside the gene matches: 7. The germline V gene encodes CDR1 SGHVS and CDR2 FQNEAQ. CDR3 residues: CASSLRPGTSVYNEQFF. The CDR3 DNA follows: TGTGCCAGCAGCTTACGCCCCGGGACTAGCGTCTACAATGAGCAGTTCTTC.

Only one count was recorded for this clone. In nucleotides, the CDR3 is TGTGCCAGTAAGGAGTTAGCGAGCTCTGGGGCCAACGTCCTGACTTTC. It specifies CASKELASSGANVLTF. The chain recombines TRBV19 with TRBJ2-6; D possibly corresponds to TRBD2 (5 bases). This CDR3 comprises 16 residues. V was clipped by 7 bases and J by 0 bases, with 13 bases between them. Germline V gene sequence: CDR1 LNHDA, CDR2 SQIVND (reference sequence).

The V gene is TRBV28, the J gene TRBJ2-5; D might be TRBD2 (5 bases). Trimming took 7 bases from V and 1 from J, leaving 16 bases between them. This CDR3 contains 15 residues. Germline CDR1 and CDR2: MDHEN and SYDVKM. In DNA, the CDR3 is TGTGCCAGCAAATCTTTGAGCGGTCCCCAAGAGACCCAGTACTTC. This encodes CASKSLSGPQETQYF. Filled out from reference TRBV28 and TRBJ2-5, the complete variable domain reads DVKVTQSSRYLVKRTGEKVFLECVQDMDHENMFWYRQDPGLGLRLIYFSYDVKMKEKGDIPEGYSVSREKKERFSLILESASTNQTSMYLCASKSLSGPQETQYFGPGTRLLVL.

The chain carries TRBV19 and TRBJ2-7; a weak D match, TRBD2 (6 bases). CDR3 size: 13 residues. In germline, CDR1 is LNHDA, CDR2 SQIVND (reference sequence). V gave up 3 bases and J gave up 6 bases, with 12 bases separating them. The CDR3 loop reads CASSMGLGGEQYF. DNA for the CDR3: TGTGCCAGTAGTATGGGACTCGGCGGCGAGCAGTACTTC.

The CDR3 reads CASSRQGLNSYEQYF. The CDR3 DNA reads TGTGCCAGCAGCCGACAGGGGCTGAACTCCTACGAGCAGTACTTC. The chain uses TRBV5-4 and TRBJ2-7; 8 nucleotides line up with TRBD1. CDR3 length equals 15 residues. In germline, CDR1 is SGHNT, CDR2 YYREEE (reference sequence). V shed 4 bases and J 0 bases; nucleotides not matched to a gene: 6.